One and the same sample provided the 4 T cell receptor beta chains below, sequenced in a study of shared clonotypes between healthy human individuals. CD45RO-negative cells were positively selected for CCR7, leaving out terminally differentiated effector memory CD45RA+ cells. Libraries were prepared by immunoSEQ multiplex PCR; TCRdb keeps only in-frame clonotypes and omits some of them. Of millions of clones listed, just over 90% are singletons. Input material: naive CD8+ T cells from PBMCs. The receptors derive from a man aged 18 to 29 in good health. Some clones in this sample may be carry-over from other donors' samples.

The chain uses TRBV28 and TRBJ2-7; D perhaps matches TRBD2 (6 bases). Trimming took 1 base from V and 2 from J, leaving 12 bases between them. The CDR3 extends over 15 amino acids. Germline V gene lookup returns CDR1 MDHEN and CDR2 SYDVKM. CDR3: CASSLYGGVPYEQYF. CDR3 bases: TGTGCCAGCAGTTTATACGGGGGAGTCCCCTACGAGCAGTACTTC.

This sequence joins TRBV7-9 and TRBJ2-7; TRBD2 matches at 8 bases. The CDR3 runs 14 residues. Trimming cost V 2 bases and J 4 bases; bases outside gene matches: 4. CDR1 is SEHNR and CDR2 is FQNEAQ in the germline V gene (reference sequence). The CDR3 DNA reads as TGTGCCAGCAGCTTACCGGGAGGGCCTTACGAGCAGTACTTC. It translates to CASSLPGGPYEQYF.

The rearrangement uses TRBV28 and TRBJ2-3; TRBD2 aligns across 12 bases. V shed 6 bases, J shed 5 bases, and the junction held 12 bases outside the gene matches. CDR1 and CDR2 from the germline V gene are MDHEN and SYDVKM. This CDR3 region has 17 residues. The CDR3 DNA reads TGTGCCAGCAGGCCCCTTCTAGCGGGAGGGCTATTAGATACGCAGTATTTT. Amino acids: CASRPLLAGGLLDTQYF.

The chain has TRBV6-5 and TRBJ2-7; either TRBD1 or TRBD2 may supply D (5 bases each). V dropped 6 bases and J dropped 4 bases, with 19 bases sitting between them. The CDR3 extends over 15 amino acids. Germline lookup yields CDR1 MNHEY and CDR2 SVGAGI. In DNA, the CDR3 is TGTGCCAGCAGCGCAGACTCAGGGACGGGATACGAGCAGTACTTC. This encodes CASSADSGTGYEQYF.